Shown below are 30 T cell receptor beta chains from a single sample sequenced in a study of Ad26.COV2.S vaccination and SARS-CoV-2 variants. Generated by immunoSEQ multiplex PCR, the TCRdb table keeps only in-frame clones and is missing some. The sample has hundreds of thousands of clones, 89% seen once. Treatment denoted: some 20 received Ad26.COV2.S at low or high dose, single or two shots; about five received placebo; per-sample allocation not given. Sampling took place 63 days after the first vaccine or placebo injection. The sequencing here drew on peripheral blood, taken in a trial of Ad26.COV2.S vaccine versus placebo. All receptors come from a person between 18 and 59 years old who received the Ad26.COV2.S COVID-19 vaccine or a placebo.

The gene calls are TRBV19 and TRBJ2-2; D uncertain. The CDR3 runs to 13 residues. V dropped 6 bases and J dropped 6 bases, with 11 bases sitting between them. CDR1 and CDR2 (germline): LNHDA, SQIVND (reference sequence). CDR3 residues: CASRNRGPGELFF. CDR3 DNA sequence: TGTGCCAGTAGAAACAGAGGTCCCGGGGAGCTGTTTTTT.

This chain links TRBV5-4 with TRBJ2-1; D not certain. The CDR3 has 12 amino acids. Germline loops: CDR1 SGHNT, CDR2 YYREEE (reference sequence). Trimming shortened V by 2 bases and J by 7 bases, and 7 bases separated the two germline ends. The CDR3 spells CASSFTLNEQFF. The CDR3 bases are TGTGCCAGCAGCTTTACCCTTAATGAGCAGTTCTTC.

V is TRBV18 and J is TRBJ1-1; perhaps TRBD1 as D (6 bases). This CDR3 spans 14 amino acids. Trimming pared 2 bases from V and 4 bases from J, leaving 11 bases between. Germline values: CDR1 KGHSH, CDR2 LQKENI. CDR3 in amino acids: CASSPGGPGTEAFF. In nucleotides, the CDR3 is TGTGCCAGCTCACCAGGGGGGCCGGGCACTGAAGCTTTCTTT.

The V gene is TRBV11-2, the J gene TRBJ2-7, with 10 bases lining up with TRBD1. The CDR3 spans 15 residues. Germline V gene lookup returns CDR1 SGHAT and CDR2 FQNNGV. V was clipped by 1 base and J by 4 bases; unmatched bases: 4. The CDR3 nucleotides are TGTGCCAGCAGCTTAGGGGACAGGGGCAGGTACGAGCAGTACTTC. Translating it yields CASSLGDRGRYEQYF.

This clone appeared a single time. This chain uses TRBV29-1 with TRBJ2-2; tentative D call: TRBD2 (6 bases). This CDR3 region has 15 residues. Germline V gives CDR1 SQVTM, CDR2 ANQGSEA. CDR3 sequence reads: CVGARGRLNTGELFF. In nucleotides, the CDR3 is TGCGTCGGGGCGCGGGGCAGGCTGAACACCGGGGAGCTGTTTTTT.

V gene TRBV4-3 combines with J gene TRBJ2-7; TRBD1 agrees at 9 bases. This CDR3 spans 16 amino acids. Germline loops: CDR1 LGHNA, CDR2 YSLEER. V trimming: 0 bases; J trimming: 3 bases; junction bases outside the gene matches: 6. The CDR3 region is CASSQDWTGELYEQYF. The CDR3 DNA reads as TGCGCCAGCAGCCAAGACTGGACAGGGGAACTCTACGAGCAGTACTTC.

This rearrangement joins TRBV6-2 or TRBV6-3 to TRBJ2-1, with 12 bases matching TRBD2. V was pared by 0 bases and J by 10 bases, with 7 bases of the junction left unmatched. Germline CDR1 reads MNHEY; CDR2 reads SVGEGT. This CDR3 region has 16 residues. CDR3 DNA: TGTGCCAGCAGTTACTCGACTAGCGGGGGCCGACGGGAGCAGTTCTTC. It specifies CASSYSTSGGRREQFF.

The chain couples TRBV6-2 or TRBV6-3 to TRBJ2-1; D remains unclear. Per germline, CDR1 MNHEY and CDR2 SVGEGT. This CDR3 comprises 11 residues. V was shortened by 5 bases and J by 6 bases, with 5 bases between the two germline ends. As DNA, the CDR3 is TGTGCCAGCAGTCCGCGCAATGAGCAGTTCTTC. This sequence encodes CASSPRNEQFF.

The chain uses TRBV24-1 and TRBJ1-4; D is possibly TRBD1 (6 bases). CDR1 and CDR2 (germline): KGHDR, SFDVKD. The CDR3 loop spans 13 amino acids. Trimming removed 4 bases from V and 8 bases from J, with 10 bases in between. The CDR3 DNA reads TGTGCCACCAGTGACGCAGGGGTCGAAAAACTGTTTTTT. Protein sequence: CATSDAGVEKLFF.

This clone was recorded only once. CDR3 protein: CASGLAGTGRGTDTQYF. In nucleotides, the CDR3 is TGTGCTAGTGGTTTGGCAGGTACCGGACGGGGGACAGATACGCAGTATTTT. The gene calls are TRBV12-5 and TRBJ2-3, with D maybe TRBD2 (6 bases). V shed 1 base and J shed 3 bases, with 17 bases lying between them. The CDR3 consists of 17 residues. Germline V gene sequence: CDR1 LGHNT, CDR2 FRNRAP. Variable domain in full (rest from reference TRBV12-5 and TRBJ2-3): DARVTQTPRHKVTEMGQEVTMRCQPILGHNTVFWYRQTMMQGLELLAYFRNRAPLDDSGMPKDRFSAEMPDATLATLKIQPSEPRDSAVYFCASGLAGTGRGTDTQYFGPGTRLTVL.

This chain's CDR3 is CASSLAPQFTDTQYF. The DNA of the CDR3 is TGCGCCAGCAGCTTGGCCCCGCAGTTCACAGATACGCAGTATTTT. The chain joins TRBV5-1 to TRBJ2-3; D is uncertain. The CDR3 is 15 amino acids. V was cut by 0 bases and J by 2 bases, with 10 bases left in between. Germline CDR1 SGHRS, CDR2 YFSETQ.

The rearrangement joins TRBV3-1 (or the pseudogene TRBV3-2) to TRBJ2-3; no firm D call. The CDR3 has 16 amino acids. V lost 1 base and J 2 bases, leaving 13 bases between the germline ends. Germline CDR1 LGHDT, CDR2 YNNKEL (reference sequence). This CDR3 reads CASSQGSGLYTDTQYF. The CDR3, as DNA: TGTGCCAGCAGCCAAGGTAGTGGCCTATACACAGATACGCAGTATTTT.

The chain has TRBV6-4 and TRBJ2-3, with D perhaps matching TRBD2 (5 bases). This CDR3 has 15 amino acids. Germline V gene sequence: CDR1 MRHNA, CDR2 SNTAGT. V was trimmed by 0 bases and J by 4 bases, leaving 11 bases between them. CDR3: CASSDSKGGPDTQYF. The CDR3 region has the DNA TGTGCCAGCAGTGACTCGAAAGGAGGCCCAGATACGCAGTATTTT.

The chain links TRBV19 to TRBJ2-7, with TRBD1 as a possible D gene (5 bases). Germline CDR1 and CDR2: LNHDA and SQIVND (reference sequence). This CDR3 has 14 residues. The V end lost 3 bases, the J end lost 2 bases, and 11 bases lay between the germline ends. CDR3 sequence (DNA): TGTGCCAGTAGTATCGACAGTGTTGCCTACGAGCAGTACTTC. It yields the protein CASSIDSVAYEQYF.

This chain uses TRBV10-3 with TRBJ2-1; 13 bases fit TRBD2. V lost 10 bases, J lost 8 bases, and 5 bases stayed unmatched. The CDR3 loop spans 13 amino acids. The germline gives CDR1 ENHRY, CDR2 SYGVKD. The CDR3 DNA reads TGTGCCAACACTAGCGGGGGGGCTCATGAGCAGTTCTTC. This codes for CANTSGGAHEQFF.

V usage is TRBV30 and J usage is TRBJ2-6; tentatively, D is TRBD1 (6 bases). Trimming shortened V by 1 base and J by 1 base, and 11 bases separated the two germline ends. The length of the CDR3 is 16 residues. Germline-derived CDR1 and CDR2 are GTSNPN and SVGIG (reference sequence). The CDR3 nucleotides are TGTGCCTGGAGTGAGGGCAGGGGTTCTGGGGCCAACGTCCTGACTTTC. It is translated as CAWSEGRGSGANVLTF.

Written as DNA, the CDR3 is TGTGCCAGCAGCTTGGTAGTGCAGCTCTCTGGGGCCAACGTCCTGACTTTC. As protein: CASSLVVQLSGANVLTF. The chain recombines TRBV5-5 with TRBJ2-6; D not certain. This CDR3 contains 17 residues. The germline V gene has CDR1 SGHKS and CDR2 YYEKEE (reference sequence). Trimming cost V 0 bases and J 0 bases, with 10 bases left between them.

Turning to this clone: At the DNA level, this CDR3 is encoded by other sequences in the same sample as well. The V gene is TRBV7-2, the J gene TRBJ2-7, with 9 bases fitting TRBD2. The V gene's germline CDR1 is SGHTA and CDR2 FQGNSA. With 2 bases clipped from V and 1 base from J, the junction kept 3 bases outside the gene matches. This CDR3 has 15 amino acids. For the CDR3, the DNA is TGTGCCAGCAGCTTAAGGCTAGCGGGGTCCTACGAGCAGTACTTC. Protein: CASSLRLAGSYEQYF.

This clone was seen only once. The CDR3 coding sequence is TGTGCCTGGAGTCCGGGGTTGAAAGGGAAGACCCAGTACTTC. Its protein is CAWSPGLKGKTQYF. This chain uses TRBV30 with TRBJ2-5, with a tentative D call TRBD2 (5 bases). Germline V gene lookup returns CDR1 GTSNPN and CDR2 SVGIG (reference sequence). This CDR3 region has 14 residues. Trimming pared 2 bases from V and 6 bases from J, leaving 16 bases between. Drawing the rest from reference TRBV30 and TRBJ2-5, the complete variable domain is SQTIHQWPATLVQPVGSPLSLECTVEGTSNPNLYWYRQAAGRGLQLLFYSVGIGQISSEVPQNLSASRPQDRQFILSSKKLLLSDSGFYLCAWSPGLKGKTQYFGPGTRLLVL.

The chain employs TRBV30 and TRBJ1-6; D call uncertain. The length of the CDR3 is 14 residues. Deletions cut 1 base from V and 3 bases from J, with 7 bases between. Looked up from germline, CDR1 is GTSNPN and CDR2 is SVGIG (reference sequence). CDR3 sequence reads: CAWSGTDYNSPLHF. As DNA, the CDR3 is TGTGCCTGGAGTGGGACGGACTATAATTCACCCCTCCACTTT.

This chain links TRBV19 with TRBJ1-1; possibly TRBD1 for D (5 bases). The CDR3 is made up of 12 amino acids. The V gene's germline CDR1 is LNHDA and CDR2 SQIVND (reference sequence). The ends were cut back, 6 bases at V and 11 bases at J, with 16 bases in the middle. The CDR3, as DNA: TGTGCCAGTAGGAATCCGGGAGGGGAGGCTTTCTTT. Encoded protein: CASRNPGGEAFF.

The gene calls are TRBV3-1 (or the pseudogene TRBV3-2) and TRBJ2-6; 7 nucleotides agree with TRBD1. There are 17 residues in the CDR3. Germline CDR1 reads LGHDT; CDR2 reads YNNKEL (reference sequence). Trimming removed 0 bases from V and 2 bases from J; junction bases left unmatched: 4. For the CDR3, the DNA is TGTGCCAGCAGCCAAGATGGTCAGGGGGCTGGGGCCAACGTCCTGACTTTC. Its translation is CASSQDGQGAGANVLTF.

On this clone: The identical CDR3 is also encoded by other nucleotide sequences in the sample. This rearrangement joins TRBV15 to TRBJ2-5; perhaps TRBD1 as D (6 bases). Germline V CDR1 and CDR2: LNHNV, YYDKDF (reference sequence). V lost 0 bases to trimming and J lost 5 bases, with 7 bases between them. This CDR3 comprises 13 residues. CDR3 DNA: TGTGCCACCAGCAGAGATAGGGGGGAGACCCAGTACTTC. It specifies CATSRDRGETQYF.

V gene TRBV11-3 combines with J gene TRBJ2-5; 9 bases fit TRBD1. The CDR3 length is 15 residues. CDR1 is SGHNT and CDR2 is YENEEA in the germline V gene. The V segment lost 5 bases and the J segment 5 bases; nucleotides outside the gene matches: 9. CDR3 DNA sequence: TGTGCCAGCAGCCAGGGACAGGGCGTTCGGGAGACCCAGTACTTC. This translates into CASSQGQGVRETQYF.

V is TRBV27 and J is TRBJ2-3; 8 bases are a match to TRBD2. Germline assignment: CDR1 MNHEY and CDR2 SMNVEV (reference sequence). V lost 2 bases, J lost 4 bases, and 8 bases stayed unmatched. The CDR3 has 16 residues. The CDR3 nucleotides read TGTGCCAGCAGTTTAGGCGGGACTAGAACGGCAGATACGCAGTATTTT. Its translation: CASSLGGTRTADTQYF.

This rearrangement joins TRBV18 to TRBJ2-2, with TRBD1 matching 7 bases. The CDR3 is 15 residues long. Germline values: CDR1 KGHSH, CDR2 LQKENI. The V segment lost 5 bases and the J segment 0 bases; nucleotides outside the gene matches: 3. The CDR3 DNA follows: TGTGCCAGCTCAGATACAGGGGCGAACACCGGGGAGCTGTTTTTT. As protein: CASSDTGANTGELFF.

The chain has TRBV29-1 and TRBJ1-4; D is unclear. Trimming removed 0 bases from V and 4 bases from J, with 12 bases in between. Germline V gene data show CDR1 as SQVTM and CDR2 as ANQGSEA. The CDR3 consists of 15 residues. DNA for the CDR3: TGCAGCGTTGAAGACTGGAAGAGGGTTAATGAAAAACTGTTTTTT. Its protein is CSVEDWKRVNEKLFF. The full variable domain, with the rest looked up from reference TRBV29-1 and TRBJ1-4, is SAVISQKPSRDICQRGTSLTIQCQVDSQVTMMFWYRQQPGQSLTLIATANQGSEATYESGFVIDKFPISRPNLTFSTLTVSNMSPEDSSIYLCSVEDWKRVNEKLFFGSGTQLSVL.

On this clone itself: Other nucleotide sequences from this sample produce the same CDR3. The V call is TRBV5-6, the J call TRBJ2-5; no clear D gene. The V and J ends lost 0 bases and 5 bases respectively, with 2 bases between them. Looked up from germline, CDR1 is SGHDT and CDR2 is YYEEEE. CDR3 length: 11 residues. The CDR3 sequence is CASSLAETQYF. The DNA for the CDR3 is TGTGCCAGCAGCTTGGCCGAGACCCAGTACTTC.

The V gene is TRBV5-1, the J gene TRBJ2-5, with D possibly being TRBD2 (6 bases). Trimming shortened V by 1 base and J by 5 bases, and 12 bases separated the two germline ends. The germline gives CDR1 SGHRS, CDR2 YFSETQ. CDR3 length: 14 residues. The CDR3 sequence is CASSLTGVGETQYF. The CDR3 region has the DNA TGCGCCAGCAGCTTGACGGGGGTTGGGGAGACCCAGTACTTC.

V is TRBV5-4 and J is TRBJ2-2; 9 nucleotides match TRBD1. The germline CDR1 and CDR2 sequences are SGHNT and YYREEE (reference sequence). Trimming removed 4 bases from V and 2 bases from J; junction bases left unmatched: 12. This CDR3 region has 18 residues. The DNA for the CDR3 is TGTGCCAGCAGCCCCCACCAGGGACAGGGCTTAAACACCGGGGAGCTGTTTTTT. This sequence encodes CASSPHQGQGLNTGELFF. The whole variable domain, remainder taken from reference TRBV5-4 and TRBJ2-2, is ETGVTQSPTHLIKTRGQQVTLRCSSQSGHNTVSWYQQALGQGPQFIFQYYREEENGRGNFPPRFSGLQFPNYSSELNVNALELDDSALYLCASSPHQGQGLNTGELFFGEGSRLTVL.